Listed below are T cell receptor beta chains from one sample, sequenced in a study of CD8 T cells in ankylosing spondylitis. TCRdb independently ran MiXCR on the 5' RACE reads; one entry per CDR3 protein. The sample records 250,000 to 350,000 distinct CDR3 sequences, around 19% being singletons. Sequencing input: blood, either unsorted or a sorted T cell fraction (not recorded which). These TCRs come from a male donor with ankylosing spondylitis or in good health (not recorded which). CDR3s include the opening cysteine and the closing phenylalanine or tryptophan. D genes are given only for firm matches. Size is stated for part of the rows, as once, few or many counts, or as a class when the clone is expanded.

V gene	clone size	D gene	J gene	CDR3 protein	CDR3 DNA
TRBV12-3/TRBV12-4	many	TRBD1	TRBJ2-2	CASRPPGTGSTGELFF	TGTGCCAGCAGACCCCCCGGGACAGGCTCCACCGGGGAGCTGTTTTTT
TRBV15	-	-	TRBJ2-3	CATSRTSRTDTQYF	TGTGCCACCAGCAGGACTAGTAGGACAGATACGCAGTATTTT
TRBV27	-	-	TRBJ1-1	CASSLSWTANTEAFF	TGTGCCAGCAGTTTATCCTGGACAGCGAACACTGAAGCTTTCTTT
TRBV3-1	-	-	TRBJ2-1	CASSKVNEQFF	TGTGCCAGCAGCAAGGTTAATGAGCAGTTCTTC
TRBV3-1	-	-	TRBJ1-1	CASSPYRADEEAFF	TGTGCCAGCAGCCCCTACAGGGCGGATGAGGAAGCTTTCTTT
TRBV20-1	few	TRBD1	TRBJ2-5	CSASIPGGRETQYF	TGCAGTGCTAGTATCCCAGGGGGTCGGGAGACCCAGTACTTC
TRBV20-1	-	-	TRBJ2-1	CSGSLSSYNEQFF	TGCAGTGGATCACTAAGCTCCTACAATGAGCAGTTCTTC
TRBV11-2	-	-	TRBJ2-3	CASSLDSGPGYF	TGTGCCAGCAGCTTAGACAGCGGACCCGGGTATTTT
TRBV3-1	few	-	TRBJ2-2	CASRLGGGGSGELFF	TGTGCCAGCAGGCTGGGGGGTGGAGGTTCCGGGGAGCTGTTTTTT
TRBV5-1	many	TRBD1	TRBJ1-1	CASSAGQANTEAFF	TGCGCCAGCAGCGCGGGACAGGCGAACACTGAAGCTTTCTTT
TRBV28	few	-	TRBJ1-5	CASSPDNSNQPQHF	TGTGCCAGCAGTCCCGACAATAGCAATCAGCCCCAGCATTTT
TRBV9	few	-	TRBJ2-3	CASSPRFTDTQYF	TGTGCCAGCAGCCCACGATTCACAGATACGCAGTATTTT
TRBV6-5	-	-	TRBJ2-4	CASSSLGPGDIQYF	TGTGCCAGCAGTTCACTAGGGCCGGGGGACATTCAGTACTTC
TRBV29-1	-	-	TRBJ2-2	CSVDTGSLRFGELFF	TGCAGCGTTGACACCGGGAGCCTGCGCTTCGGGGAGCTGTTTTTT
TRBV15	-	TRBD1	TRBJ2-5	CATSSNYRGSMETQYF	TGTGCCACCAGCAGCAATTACAGGGGGAGTATGGAGACCCAGTACTTC
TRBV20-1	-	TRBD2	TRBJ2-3	CSAPFGGTDTQYF	TGCAGTGCCCCGTTCGGGGGGACAGATACGCAGTATTTT
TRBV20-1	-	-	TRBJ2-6	CSARDRRVGSGANVLTF	TGCAGTGCTAGAGATCGAAGGGTTGGCTCTGGGGCCAACGTCCTGACTTTC
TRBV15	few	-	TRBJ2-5	CATSRDGQETQYF	TGTGCCACCAGCAGAGATGGACAAGAGACCCAGTACTTC
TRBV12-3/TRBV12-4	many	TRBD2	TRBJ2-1	CASSYPGLAGYNEQFF	TGTGCCAGCAGTTACCCAGGACTAGCGGGGTACAATGAGCAGTTCTTC
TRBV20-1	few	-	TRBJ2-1	CSASRDYRDNEQFF	TGCAGTGCTAGTAGAGACTATAGGGATAATGAGCAGTTCTTC
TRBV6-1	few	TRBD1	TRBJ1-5	CASRPQGGVNQPQHF	TGTGCCAGCAGACCACAGGGGGGAGTGAATCAGCCCCAGCATTTT
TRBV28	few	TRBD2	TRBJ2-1	CASSPAGASASSYNEQFF	TGTGCCAGCAGCCCAGCGGGAGCTAGCGCGAGCTCCTACAATGAGCAGTTCTTC
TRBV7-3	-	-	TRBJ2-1	CASSLDGYNEQFF	TGTGCCAGCAGCTTGGACGGGTACAATGAGCAGTTCTTC
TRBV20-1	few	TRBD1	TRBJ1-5	CSARGPGQNQPQHF	TGCAGTGCTAGGGGTCCGGGACAGAATCAGCCCCAGCATTTT
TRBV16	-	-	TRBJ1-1	CASSQMREKNTEAFF	TGTGCCAGCAGCCAAATGAGGGAGAAGAACACTGAAGCTTTCTTT
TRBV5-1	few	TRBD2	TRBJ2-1	CASSSGLAGVAYNEQFF	TGCGCCAGCAGCTCCGGACTAGCGGGAGTGGCCTACAATGAGCAGTTCTTC
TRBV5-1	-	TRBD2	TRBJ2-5	CSSSFGGSIQETQYF	TGCTCCAGCAGCTTCGGCGGGAGTATCCAAGAGACCCAGTACTTC
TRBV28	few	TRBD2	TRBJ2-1	CASGLRGRYYNEQFF	TGTGCCAGTGGGCTTCGCGGGAGGTATTACAATGAGCAGTTCTTC
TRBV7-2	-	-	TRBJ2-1	CASSHPIGGTYNEQFF	TGTGCCAGCAGCCATCCCATAGGGGGTACCTACAATGAGCAGTTCTTC
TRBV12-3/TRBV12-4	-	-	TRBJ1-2	CASSYTDGNGYTF	TGTGCCAGCAGCTACACGGACGGGAATGGCTACACCTTC
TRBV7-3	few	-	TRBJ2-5	CASSPRPRGWETQYF	TGTGCCAGCAGCCCCCGACCCAGAGGTTGGGAGACCCAGTACTTC
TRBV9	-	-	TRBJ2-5	CASSLEGATQYF	TGTGCCAGCAGCTTGGAGGGGGCGACCCAGTACTTC
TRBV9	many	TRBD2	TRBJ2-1	CASSVEGLADNEQFF	TGTGCCAGCAGCGTAGAGGGACTAGCGGATAATGAGCAGTTCTTC
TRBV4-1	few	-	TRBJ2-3	CASSQERLERASAADTQYF	TGCGCCAGCAGCCAAGAAAGGTTAGAGAGGGCCAGCGCGGCTGATACGCAGTATTTT
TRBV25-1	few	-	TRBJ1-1	CASSEGVYGTEAFF	TGTGCCAGCAGCGAAGGGGTGTATGGCACTGAAGCTTTCTTT
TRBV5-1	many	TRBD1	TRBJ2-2	CASSLTGGAIGELFF	TGCGCCAGCAGCTTGACAGGGGGCGCGATCGGGGAGCTGTTTTTT
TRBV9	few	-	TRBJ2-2	CASSVALQGPTGELFF	TGTGCCAGCAGCGTAGCTCTACAGGGTCCCACCGGGGAGCTGTTTTTT
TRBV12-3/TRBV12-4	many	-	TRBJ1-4	CASRFGGNNEKLFF	TGTGCCAGCAGATTCGGGGGGAACAATGAAAAACTGTTTTTT
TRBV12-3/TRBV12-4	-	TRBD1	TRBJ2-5	CASTQGQGQETQYF	TGTGCCAGCACCCAAGGACAGGGCCAAGAGACCCAGTACTTC
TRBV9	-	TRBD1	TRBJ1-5	CASSPEGQGVGLGQPQHF	TGTGCCAGCAGCCCCGAGGGACAGGGAGTCGGGCTTGGTCAGCCCCAGCATTTT
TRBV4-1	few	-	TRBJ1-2	CASSRPKGDNNYGYTF	TGCGCCAGCAGCCGCCCAAAGGGGGACAACAACTATGGCTACACCTTC
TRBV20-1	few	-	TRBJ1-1	CSARTGMAVTEAFF	TGCAGTGCCCGGACGGGGATGGCCGTCACTGAAGCTTTCTTT
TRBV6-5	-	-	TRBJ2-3	CASSLSGDKGRTDTQYF	TGTGCCAGCAGTTTGAGCGGGGACAAGGGGCGCACAGATACGCAGTATTTT